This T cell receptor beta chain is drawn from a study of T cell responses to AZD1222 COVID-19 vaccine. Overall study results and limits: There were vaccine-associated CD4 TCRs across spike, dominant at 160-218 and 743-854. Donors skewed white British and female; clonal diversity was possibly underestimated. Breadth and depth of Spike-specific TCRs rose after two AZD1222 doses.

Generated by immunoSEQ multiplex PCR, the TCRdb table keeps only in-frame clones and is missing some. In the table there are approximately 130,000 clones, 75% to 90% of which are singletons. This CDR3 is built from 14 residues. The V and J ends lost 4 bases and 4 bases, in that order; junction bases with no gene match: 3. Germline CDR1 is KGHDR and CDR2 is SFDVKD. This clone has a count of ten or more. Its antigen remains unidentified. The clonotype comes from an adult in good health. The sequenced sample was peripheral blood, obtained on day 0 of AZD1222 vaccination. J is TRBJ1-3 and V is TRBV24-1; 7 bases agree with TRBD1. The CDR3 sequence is CATSDGTAGNTIYF. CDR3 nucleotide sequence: TGTGCCACCAGTGACGGGACAGCAGGAAACACCATATATTTT.